The 13 T cell receptor beta chains below were found in one sample sequenced in a study of spatial heterogeneity in lung cancer. TCRdb re-analysed the 5' RACE reads in MiXCR, keeping a single row per CDR3 protein. Found here are 8,000 or so distinct CDR3 sequences, around an eighth of them singletons; the top ten hold approximately 10%. Their cognate antigens are unknown. Study conclusions and caveats: The number of expanded tumor alpha and beta chains correlated with mutation number.

Described time point: sample taken at primary tumor resection. The specimen was lung tumor tissue, collected at surgery. The receptors come from a male donor with early-stage non-small cell lung cancer.

This clonotype showed up many times. A library prepared for alpha chains yielded this beta chain as an off-target read; its size is of little meaning. This chain uses TRBV29-1 with TRBJ2-7; D is tentatively TRBD1 or TRBD2 (5 bases each). Trimming cost V 5 bases and J 0 bases, with 14 bases left between them. Germline V CDR1 and CDR2: SQVTM, ANQGSEA. The CDR3 is made up of 14 amino acids. The CDR3 is CSVLRDPSSYEQYF. The CDR3 DNA sequence: TGCAGCGTTCTTAGGGACCCCTCCTCCTACGAGCAGTACTTC.

There are many counts of this clonotype. With the library built for alpha chains, this beta chain is off target and its frequency is not meaningful. The rearrangement joins TRBV5-1 to TRBJ2-3, with 11 bases lining up with TRBD2. CDR1 and CDR2 (germline): SGHRS, YFSETQ. With 2 bases clipped from V and 4 bases from J, the junction kept 9 bases outside the gene matches. The CDR3 runs 17 residues. CDR3 loop: CASSLLPGTSGADTQYF. As DNA, the CDR3 is TGCGCCAGCAGCTTACTACCCGGGACTAGCGGCGCAGATACGCAGTATTTT.

Relative to its sample, this clonotype is medium-sized. Because this beta chain is a stray read in a library intended to capture alpha chains, its abundance should not be given much weight. This chain joins TRBV29-1 and TRBJ1-4, with unresolved D. This CDR3 is 13 amino acids long. Trimming took off 3 bases at V and 8 bases at J, with 13 bases between the two ends. Germline V gives CDR1 SQVTM, CDR2 ANQGSEA. The DNA for the CDR3 is TGCAGCGTTGAGGGAACAGCGCCGGAAAAACTGTTTTTT. Translating it yields CSVEGTAPEKLFF. Combining the CDR3 with reference TRBV29-1 and TRBJ1-4 gives the whole variable domain SAVISQKPSRDICQRGTSLTIQCQVDSQVTMMFWYRQQPGQSLTLIATANQGSEATYESGFVIDKFPISRPNLTFSTLTVSNMSPEDSSIYLCSVEGTAPEKLFFGSGTQLSVL.

This clonotype came up a few times. This could be a read error, since a much larger clone is one nucleotide away. A library prepared for alpha chains yielded this beta chain as an off-target read; its size is of little meaning. This rearrangement joins TRBV5-4 to TRBJ2-5, with no clear D. The CDR3 runs to 14 residues. CDR1 SGHNT and CDR2 YYREEE come from the germline V gene (reference sequence). The ends were cut back, 0 bases at V and 4 bases at J, with 10 bases in the middle. In DNA, the CDR3 is TGTGCCAGCAGCTTGGGGGTGTTCGGAGAGACCCAGTACTTC. It translates to CASSLGVFGETQYF.

There are many counts of this clonotype. In a library made to pick up alpha chains, this beta chain is a stray read with a size that means little. The V and J genes are TRBV3-1 and TRBJ1-1; no clear D gene. The V gene's germline CDR1 is LGHDT and CDR2 YNNKEL (reference sequence). V dropped 1 base and J dropped 1 base, with 10 bases sitting between them. There are 15 residues in the CDR3. The CDR3 coding sequence is TGTGCCAGCAGCCAAGTTGCCAGTGGGAACACTGAAGCTTTCTTT. As protein: CASSQVASGNTEAFF.

This clonotype is categorized as medium-sized. Being off target in a library aimed at alpha chains, this beta chain has a size of little meaning. The gene calls are TRBV7-9 and TRBJ2-2; 9 bases agree with TRBD2. CDR1 is SEHNR and CDR2 is FQNEAQ in the germline V gene (reference sequence). V gave up 0 bases and J gave up 5 bases; unmatched junction bases: 13. This CDR3 is 19 amino acids long. CDR3 sequence: CASSLALPASGTRTGELFF. The CDR3 DNA reads as TGTGCCAGCAGCTTAGCGCTCCCCGCTAGCGGGACCCGAACCGGGGAGCTGTTTTTT.

With regard to this clonotype: This beta chain slipped into a library made for alpha chains as a stray read, so its size is not meaningful. The chain couples TRBV6-1 to TRBJ2-3, with D perhaps TRBD1 (5 bases). With 7 bases removed from V and 3 bases from J, the gap between germline ends came to 11 bases. Germline CDR1 MNHNS, CDR2 SASEGT. The CDR3 covers 13 residues. CDR3 loop: CASMGRATDTQYF. In DNA, the CDR3 is TGTGCCAGCATGGGCAGGGCAACAGATACGCAGTATTTT.

Of note for this clonotype: This beta chain is an unintended read in a library built for alpha chains; its size means little. The rearrangement links TRBV15 to TRBJ2-6; the match to TRBD1 covers 7 bases. The CDR3 contains 17 residues. V dropped 3 bases and J dropped 0; count of bases not matched to a gene: 5. CDR1 and CDR2 from the germline V gene are LNHNV and YYDKDF (reference sequence). Written as DNA, the CDR3 is TGTGCCACCAGCAGGACAGGGATACCCTCTGGGGCCAACGTCCTGACTTTC. It yields the protein CATSRTGIPSGANVLTF.

This clonotype counts as medium-sized (0.01 to 0.1%). This beta chain appears as a stray read in a library generated for alpha chains; its size is not informative. CDR3 sequence (DNA): TGTGCCAGCAGTGGGCCGGGACAGGTCTACAATGAGCAGTTCTTC. This codes for CASSGPGQVYNEQFF. The V gene is TRBV6-1, the J gene TRBJ2-1; 8 bases map to TRBD1. V shed 4 bases and J 3 bases; nucleotides not matched to a gene: 5. The CDR3 sequence is 15 residues long. Germline V gives CDR1 MNHNS, CDR2 SASEGT.

This clonotype was detected many times. This beta chain came through as a stray read in a library set up for alpha chains, and its size says little. V and J are TRBV7-2 and TRBJ2-6; TRBD1 might be the D (6 bases). Germline V gene lookup returns CDR1 SGHTA and CDR2 FQGNSA. V was cut by 4 bases and J by 4 bases, with 8 bases left in between. The CDR3 is 14 residues long. CDR3 nucleotides: TGTGCCAGCAGCTCAGGGGTCGGGGCCAACGTCCTGACTTTC. Amino acid sequence: CASSSGVGANVLTF.

This clonotype was counted between two and nine times. A library prepared for alpha chains yielded this beta chain as an off-target read; its size is of little meaning. The rearrangement joins TRBV5-5 to TRBJ1-1; possibly TRBD1 for D (5 bases). The CDR3 contains 15 residues. With 3 bases removed from V and 2 bases from J, the gap between germline ends came to 14 bases. Germline values: CDR1 SGHKS, CDR2 YYEKEE (reference sequence). The CDR3 is CASSYSFGGNTEAFF. The CDR3 region has the DNA TGTGCCAGCAGCTACAGCTTTGGGGGAAACACTGAAGCTTTCTTT. The whole variable domain, filled in from reference TRBV5-5 and TRBJ1-1, reads DAGVTQSPTHLIKTRGQQVTLRCSPISGHKSVSWYQQVLGQGPQFIFQYYEKEERGRGNFPDRFSARQFPNYSSELNVNALLLGDSALYLCASSYSFGGNTEAFFGQGTRLTVV.

The table lists this clonotype with many counts. The library was built for alpha chains, so this beta chain is an off-target read and its size means little. The chain joins TRBV4-1 to TRBJ2-2; no definite D call. Germline V gene data show CDR1 as MGHRA and CDR2 as YSYEKL. Trimming took 5 bases from V and 5 from J, leaving 9 bases between them. This CDR3 spans 13 amino acids. Here the CDR3 DNA reads TGCGCCAGCAGCTCCATGATGACCGGGGAGCTGTTTTTT. It encodes CASSSMMTGELFF.

Details on this clonotype: This beta chain slipped into a library made for alpha chains as a stray read, so its size is not meaningful. The V call is TRBV6-6, the J call TRBJ2-2; 8 nucleotides align to TRBD2. Germline lookup yields CDR1 MNHNY and CDR2 SVGAGI (reference sequence). The trim removed 3 bases at V and 5 bases at J, leaving 5 bases unmatched. This CDR3 has 15 residues. The CDR3 region is CASSYPTSVTGELFF. The CDR3, as DNA: TGTGCCAGCAGTTATCCGACTAGCGTGACCGGGGAGCTGTTTTTT.